These 5 T cell receptor beta chains originate from one sample sequenced in a study of T-cell memory formation after mild COVID-19. TCRdb passed the 5' RACE reads through MiXCR, listing each CDR3 protein once. The data contain roughly 150,000 distinct CDR3 sequences, roughly 13% of them singletons. Sequencing input: PBMCs or a T cell subset sorted from them (not recorded which). The receptors shown here come from a man younger than 30 who had mild COVID-19 (a few samples of this study predate the infection). Cell type and time point are not known.

The V and J genes are TRBV3-1 and TRBJ2-3; TRBD2 might be the D (5 bases). Looked up from germline, CDR1 is LGHDT and CDR2 is YNNKEL (reference sequence). V was shortened by 5 bases and J by 4 bases, with 10 bases between the two germline ends. This CDR3 spans 13 amino acids. The CDR3 here is CASSSHGADTQYF. The CDR3 bases are TGTGCCAGCAGCTCCCACGGGGCAGATACGCAGTATTTT.

This clonotype was seen a few times. The V call is TRBV5-4, the J call TRBJ1-2, with 7 positions matching TRBD1. Germline loops: CDR1 SGHNT, CDR2 YYREEE (reference sequence). The CDR3 has 15 amino acids. The V gene end was trimmed by 4 bases and the J gene end by 7 bases; junction bases not matched to a gene: 13. CDR3 bases: TGTGCCAGCAGCCCGGACCAAGGGGGCGCGGGTGGCTACACCTTC. Its protein is CASSPDQGGAGGYTF.

This chain joins TRBV18 and TRBJ2-6; D unresolved. Germline lookup yields CDR1 KGHSH and CDR2 LQKENI. This CDR3 spans 16 amino acids. The V end was cut by 0 bases, the J end by 0 bases, with 6 bases between. In DNA, the CDR3 is TGTGCCAGCTCACCACCTAGTTCCTCTGGGGCCAACGTCCTGACTTTC. Its translation is CASSPPSSSGANVLTF.

The chain has TRBV11-2 and TRBJ2-3, with D unclear. Trimming pared 1 base from V and 5 bases from J, leaving 13 bases between. The CDR3 covers 15 residues. CDR1 and CDR2 (germline): SGHAT, FQNNGV. The CDR3: CASSLGSGTGDTQYF. CDR3 nucleotide sequence: TGTGCCAGCAGCTTAGGTAGTGGAACGGGAGATACGCAGTATTTT.

This clonotype was picked up a small number of times. V usage is TRBV12-3 or TRBV12-4 and J usage is TRBJ2-3; 8 bases align to TRBD1. V shed 6 bases and J 4 bases; nucleotides not matched to a gene: 12. The CDR3 contains 16 residues. CDR3 protein: CASSLRTGNRADTQYF. CDR3 sequence (DNA): TGTGCCAGCAGCCTTAGGACAGGGAATCGCGCAGATACGCAGTATTTT.